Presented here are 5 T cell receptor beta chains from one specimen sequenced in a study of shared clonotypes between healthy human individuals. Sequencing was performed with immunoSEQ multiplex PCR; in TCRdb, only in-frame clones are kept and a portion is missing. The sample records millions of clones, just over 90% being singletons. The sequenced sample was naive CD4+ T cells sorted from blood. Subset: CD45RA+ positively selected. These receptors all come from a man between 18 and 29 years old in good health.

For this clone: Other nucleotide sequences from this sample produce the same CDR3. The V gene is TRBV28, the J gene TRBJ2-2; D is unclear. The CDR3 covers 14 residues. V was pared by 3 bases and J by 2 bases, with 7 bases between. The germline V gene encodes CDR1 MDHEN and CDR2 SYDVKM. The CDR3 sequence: CASSFPANTGELFF. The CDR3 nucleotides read TGTGCCAGCAGTTTCCCAGCAAACACCGGGGAGCTGTTTTTT. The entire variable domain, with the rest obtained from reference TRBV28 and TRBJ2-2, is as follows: DVKVTQSSRYLVKRTGEKVFLECVQDMDHENMFWYRQDPGLGLRLIYFSYDVKMKEKGDIPEGYSVSREKKERFSLILESASTNQTSMYLCASSFPANTGELFFGEGSRLTVL.

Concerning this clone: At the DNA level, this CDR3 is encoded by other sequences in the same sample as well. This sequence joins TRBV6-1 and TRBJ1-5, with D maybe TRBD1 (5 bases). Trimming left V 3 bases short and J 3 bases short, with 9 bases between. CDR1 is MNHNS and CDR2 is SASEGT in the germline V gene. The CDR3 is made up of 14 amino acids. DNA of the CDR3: TGTGCCAGCAGTGATGGGGGGTCCAATCAGCCCCAGCATTTT. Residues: CASSDGGSNQPQHF.

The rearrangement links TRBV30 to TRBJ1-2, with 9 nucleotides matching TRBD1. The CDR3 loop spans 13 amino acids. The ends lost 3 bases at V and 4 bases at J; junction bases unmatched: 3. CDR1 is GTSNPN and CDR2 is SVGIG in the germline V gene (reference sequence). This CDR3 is CAWRTGGPYGYTF. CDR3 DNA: TGTGCCTGGAGGACAGGGGGTCCCTATGGCTACACCTTC.

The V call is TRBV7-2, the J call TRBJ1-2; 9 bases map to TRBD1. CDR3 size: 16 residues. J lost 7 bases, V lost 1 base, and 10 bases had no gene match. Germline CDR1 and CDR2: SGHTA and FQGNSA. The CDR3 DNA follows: TGTGCCAGCAGCTTAGGGCCCGGGACAGGGTGGACTGGCTACACCTTC. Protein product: CASSLGPGTGWTGYTF.

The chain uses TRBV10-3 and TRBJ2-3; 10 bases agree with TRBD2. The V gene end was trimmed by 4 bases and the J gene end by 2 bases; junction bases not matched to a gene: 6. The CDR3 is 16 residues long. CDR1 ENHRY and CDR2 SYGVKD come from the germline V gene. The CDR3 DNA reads TGTGCCATCAGTGGGACTAGCGGAGTATCCACAGATACGCAGTATTTT. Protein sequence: CAISGTSGVSTDTQYF.